Following are 18 T cell receptor beta chains from one sample sequenced in a study of blood T cell repertoires in COVID-19. Libraries were prepared by immunoSEQ multiplex PCR; TCRdb keeps only in-frame clonotypes and omits some of them. There are fewer than 350,000 clones in the sample; roughly 91% occur only once, and about 2.3% lies in the top ten. The specimen sequenced was PBMCs or T cells enriched from blood (not recorded which). These TCRs come from a woman aged 40-49 years with acute COVID-19.

This clone was seen more than once but under ten times. The rearrangement joins TRBV6-6 to TRBJ1-1; D gene unclear. Between the trimmed V and J ends, which lost 7 bases and 1 base, there was a span of 10 bases. This CDR3 has 13 residues. Germline V gene sequence: CDR1 MNHNY, CDR2 SVGAGI (reference sequence). The CDR3 DNA follows: TGTGCCAGCAAAAGGTTAGCGAACACTGAAGCTTTCTTT. Its translation: CASKRLANTEAFF.

The chain joins TRBV11-3 to TRBJ2-7; TRBD2 aligns across 8 bases. Germline CDR1 is SGHNT and CDR2 is YENEEA. The ends lost 2 bases at V and 6 bases at J; junction bases unmatched: 6. The CDR3 runs to 14 residues. Here the CDR3 reads CASSLSSTSVEQYF. In DNA, the CDR3 is TGTGCCAGCAGCTTAAGCTCGACTAGCGTCGAGCAGTACTTC. The complete variable domain, with remaining parts taken from reference TRBV11-3 and TRBJ2-7, reads EAGVVQSPRYKIIEKKQPVAFWCNPISGHNTLYWYLQNLGQGPELLIRYENEEAVDDSQLPKDRFSAERLKGVDSTLKIQPAELGDSAVYLCASSLSSTSVEQYFGPGTRLTVT.

This clone was seen a single time. This sample includes further DNA sequences coding for the same CDR3. This rearrangement joins TRBV28 to TRBJ1-2; D possibly corresponds to TRBD1 (5 bases). This CDR3 comprises 12 residues. V lost 6 bases, J lost 3 bases, and 8 bases lay in between. Per germline, CDR1 MDHEN and CDR2 SYDVKM. CDR3 protein: CASSLTDYGYTF. In nucleotides, the CDR3 is TGTGCCAGCAGCTTGACAGACTATGGCTACACCTTC.

The chain recombines TRBV3-1 (or the pseudogene TRBV3-2) with TRBJ2-5; the match to TRBD1 covers 7 bases. Germline values: CDR1 LGHDT, CDR2 YNNKEL (reference sequence). This CDR3 region has 16 residues. The junction had 12 bases not matched to a gene; V was cut back by 5 bases and J by 3 bases. CDR3 amino acids: CASSSRDSPHKETQYF. CDR3 nucleotide sequence: TGTGCCAGCAGCTCCCGGGACAGTCCACACAAAGAGACCCAGTACTTC.

The V and J genes are TRBV5-1 and TRBJ2-1; D not certain. Deletions cut 5 bases from V and 4 bases from J, with 13 bases between. Germline lookup yields CDR1 SGHRS and CDR2 YFSETQ. The CDR3 totals 14 residues. This chain's CDR3 is CASSAGVSYNEQFF. The DNA of the CDR3 is TGCGCCAGCAGTGCCGGAGTATCTTACAATGAGCAGTTCTTC. The full variable domain, rest sourced from reference TRBV5-1 and TRBJ2-1, is KAGVTQTPRYLIKTRGQQVTLSCSPISGHRSVSWYQQTPGQGLQFLFEYFSETQRNKGNFPGRFSGRQFSNSRSEMNVSTLELGDSALYLCASSAGVSYNEQFFGPGTRLTVL.

The chain links TRBV4-2 to TRBJ2-7; 9 nucleotides line up with TRBD1. V was clipped by 1 base and J by 4 bases; unmatched bases: 2. Germline CDR1 reads LGHNA; CDR2 reads YNFKEQ. The CDR3 spans 14 residues. CDR3 protein: CASSQGTGDYEQYF. CDR3 DNA sequence: TGTGCCAGCAGCCAAGGGACAGGGGATTACGAGCAGTACTTC.

This clone was observed a single time. The chain has TRBV29-1 and TRBJ2-3; D may be TRBD1 (5 bases). V lost 4 bases, J lost 0 bases, and 14 bases lay in between. Germline values: CDR1 SQVTM, CDR2 ANQGSEA. This CDR3 comprises 15 residues. This CDR3 is CSVGISRASTDTQYF. CDR3 coding DNA: TGCAGCGTTGGAATAAGCAGGGCTAGCACAGATACGCAGTATTTT.

The V gene is TRBV6-6, the J gene TRBJ1-2; 7 nucleotides align to TRBD1. Germline lookup yields CDR1 MNHNY and CDR2 SVGAGI (reference sequence). Losses at the gene ends were 5 bases for V and 5 bases for J; bases not matched to a gene: 8. This CDR3 region has 14 residues. CDR3 sequence: CASSPEGAYYGYTF. CDR3 coding DNA: TGTGCCAGCAGTCCCGAGGGGGCGTATTATGGCTACACCTTC.

The chain combines TRBV5-1 with TRBJ2-6; a weak D match, TRBD2 (6 bases). Germline V CDR1 and CDR2: SGHRS, YFSETQ. The CDR3 is made up of 17 amino acids. The V gene lost 4 bases and the J gene lost 0 bases, with 14 bases spanning the gap. The CDR3 bases are TGCGCCAGCAGCCACGGGACTGCCCCCTCTGGGGCCAACGTCCTGACTTTC. Translating it yields CASSHGTAPSGANVLTF.

The chain has TRBV11-3 and TRBJ2-1; 12 bases map to TRBD2. Germline assignment: CDR1 SGHNT and CDR2 YENEEA. Trimming removed 8 bases from V and 0 bases from J; junction bases left unmatched: 8. This CDR3 is built from 17 residues. CDR3 nucleotide sequence: TGTGCCAGCGCCCAAGGGACTAGCGGGCTCTCCTACAATGAGCAGTTCTTC. Translating gives CASAQGTSGLSYNEQFF.

This clone showed up just a few times. DNA of the CDR3: TGTGCCAGCTCACCACCTGGGGCGGGGGCTGCGAACACTGAAGCTTTCTTT. Translation gives CASSPPGAGAANTEAFF. This sequence joins TRBV18 and TRBJ1-1; D is possibly TRBD1 (6 bases). Trimming stripped 0 bases from V and 1 base from J, with 15 bases between. CDR3 length equals 17 residues. Germline loops: CDR1 KGHSH, CDR2 LQKENI.

In regard to this clone: Other nucleotide sequences from this sample produce the same CDR3. The chain recombines TRBV24-1 with TRBJ2-1, with a weak D call TRBD2 (5 bases). Trimming removed 3 bases from V and 3 bases from J, with 11 bases in between. Germline CDR1 reads KGHDR; CDR2 reads SFDVKD. The CDR3 is 15 residues long. The CDR3 DNA sequence: TGTGCCACCAGTGATCCCCTTACTAGCTACAATGAGCAGTTCTTC. It encodes CATSDPLTSYNEQFF.

The rearrangement uses TRBV7-8 and TRBJ2-7; no clear D gene. CDR1 is SGHVS and CDR2 is FQNEAQ in the germline V gene. The CDR3 length is 14 residues. V lost 1 base, J lost 2 bases, and 9 bases lay in between. CDR3 amino acids: CASSLGPTAYEQYF. CDR3 coding DNA: TGTGCCAGCAGCTTAGGGCCAACCGCCTACGAGCAGTACTTC.

This chain connects TRBV11-3 to TRBJ2-4, with unresolved D. This CDR3 comprises 14 residues. Trimming left V 2 bases short and J 0 bases short, with 5 bases between. In germline, CDR1 is SGHNT, CDR2 YENEEA. CDR3 in DNA: TGTGCCAGCAGCTTAATCAGAGCCAAAAACATTCAGTACTTC. Amino acids: CASSLIRAKNIQYF.

J is TRBJ2-7 and V is TRBV11-2; D is perhaps TRBD1 (5 bases). V lost 1 base to trimming and J lost 4 bases, with 5 bases between them. Germline loops: CDR1 SGHAT, CDR2 FQNNGV. The CDR3 consists of 12 residues. The CDR3 reads CASSLAGYEQYF. The CDR3 DNA reads as TGTGCCAGCAGCTTAGCAGGGTACGAGCAGTACTTC.

The CDR3 loop is CASSWRENYEQYF. The CDR3 nucleotides read TGTGCCAGCAGTTGGCGGGAGAACTACGAGCAGTACTTC. The J gene is TRBJ2-7, the V gene TRBV27, with 7 positions matching TRBD2. Trimming removed 4 bases from V and 3 bases from J; junction bases left unmatched: 3. Germline CDR1 MNHEY, CDR2 SMNVEV (reference sequence). The CDR3 sequence is 13 residues long.

The CDR3 nucleotides are TGTGCCAGCAGCTTAGTAGGCGGGAGCCGGGCCTCCTACGAGCAGTACTTC. Translating it yields CASSLVGGSRASYEQYF. This chain connects TRBV7-9 to TRBJ2-7; 7 nucleotides agree with TRBD2. This CDR3 has 17 amino acids. Germline lookup yields CDR1 SEHNR and CDR2 FQNEAQ (reference sequence). With 1 base clipped from V and 0 bases from J, the junction kept 9 bases outside the gene matches.

The chain combines TRBV18 with TRBJ1-2; 7 nucleotides match TRBD1. The CDR3 covers 14 residues. The V segment lost 3 bases and the J segment 5 bases; nucleotides outside the gene matches: 6. Germline loops: CDR1 KGHSH, CDR2 LQKENI. The chain's CDR3 is CASSPGTAQYGYTF. The CDR3 DNA reads TGTGCCAGCTCACCCGGGACAGCACAGTATGGCTACACCTTC.